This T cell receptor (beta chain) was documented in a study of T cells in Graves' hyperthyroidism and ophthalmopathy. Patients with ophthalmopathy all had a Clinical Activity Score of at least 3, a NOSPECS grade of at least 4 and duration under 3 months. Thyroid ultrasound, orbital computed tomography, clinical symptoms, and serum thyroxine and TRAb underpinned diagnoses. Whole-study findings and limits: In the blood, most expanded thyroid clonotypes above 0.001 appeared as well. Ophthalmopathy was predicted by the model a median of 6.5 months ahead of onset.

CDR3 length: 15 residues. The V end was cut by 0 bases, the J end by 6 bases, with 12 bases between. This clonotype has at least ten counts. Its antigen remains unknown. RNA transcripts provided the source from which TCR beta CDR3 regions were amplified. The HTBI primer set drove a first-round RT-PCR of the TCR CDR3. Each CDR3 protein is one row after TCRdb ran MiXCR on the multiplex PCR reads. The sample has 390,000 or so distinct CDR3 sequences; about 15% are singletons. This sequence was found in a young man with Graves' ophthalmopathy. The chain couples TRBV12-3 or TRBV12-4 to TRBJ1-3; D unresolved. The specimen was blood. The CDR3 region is CASSLAPGSENTIYF. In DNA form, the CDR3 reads TGTGCCAGCAGTTTAGCACCCGGATCCGAAAACACCATATATTTT.